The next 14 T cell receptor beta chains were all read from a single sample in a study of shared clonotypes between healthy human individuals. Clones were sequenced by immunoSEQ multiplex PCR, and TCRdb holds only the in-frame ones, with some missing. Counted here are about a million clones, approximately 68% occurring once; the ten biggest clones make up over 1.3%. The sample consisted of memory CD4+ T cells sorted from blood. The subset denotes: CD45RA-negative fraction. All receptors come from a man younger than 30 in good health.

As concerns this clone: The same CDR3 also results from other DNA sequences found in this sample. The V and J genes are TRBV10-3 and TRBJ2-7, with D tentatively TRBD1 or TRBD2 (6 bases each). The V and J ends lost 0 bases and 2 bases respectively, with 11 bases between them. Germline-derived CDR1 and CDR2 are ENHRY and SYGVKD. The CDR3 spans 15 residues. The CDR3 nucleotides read TGTGCCATCAGTGAGTCGGGGGGCGCAACCTACGAGCAGTACTTC. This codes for CAISESGGATYEQYF.

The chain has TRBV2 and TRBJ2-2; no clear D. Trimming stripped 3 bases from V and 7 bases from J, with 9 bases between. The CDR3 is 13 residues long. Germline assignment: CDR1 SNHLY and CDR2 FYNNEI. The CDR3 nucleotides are TGTGCCAGCAGTGACCAAGGGTTCGGGGAGCTGTTTTTT. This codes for CASSDQGFGELFF.

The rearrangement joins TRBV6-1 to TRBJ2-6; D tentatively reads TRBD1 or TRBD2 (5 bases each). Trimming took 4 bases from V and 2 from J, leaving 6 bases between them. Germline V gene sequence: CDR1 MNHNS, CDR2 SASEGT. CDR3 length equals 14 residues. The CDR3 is CASSGGTGANVLTF. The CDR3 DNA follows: TGTGCCAGCAGTGGGGGGACTGGGGCCAACGTCCTGACTTTC.

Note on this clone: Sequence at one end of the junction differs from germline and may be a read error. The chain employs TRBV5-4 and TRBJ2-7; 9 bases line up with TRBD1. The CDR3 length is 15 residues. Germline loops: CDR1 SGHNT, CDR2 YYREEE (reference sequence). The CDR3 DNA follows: TGTGCCAGCAGCATAACAGGGGGCGCATCCTCCGAGCAGTACTTC. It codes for CASSITGGASSEQYF.

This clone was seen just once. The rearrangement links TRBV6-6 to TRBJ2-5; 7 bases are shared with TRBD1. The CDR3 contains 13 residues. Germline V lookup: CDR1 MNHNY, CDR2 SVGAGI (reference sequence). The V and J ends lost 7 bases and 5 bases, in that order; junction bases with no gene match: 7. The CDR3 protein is CASKGEGAETQYF. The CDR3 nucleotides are TGTGCCAGCAAGGGAGAGGGGGCTGAGACCCAGTACTTC.

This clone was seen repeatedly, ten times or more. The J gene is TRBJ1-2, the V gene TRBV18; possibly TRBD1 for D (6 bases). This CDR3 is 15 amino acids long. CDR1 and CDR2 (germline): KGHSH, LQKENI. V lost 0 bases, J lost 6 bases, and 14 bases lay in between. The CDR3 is CASSPPGNRDHGYTF. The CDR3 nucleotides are TGTGCCAGCTCACCACCGGGTAACAGGGACCATGGCTACACCTTC.

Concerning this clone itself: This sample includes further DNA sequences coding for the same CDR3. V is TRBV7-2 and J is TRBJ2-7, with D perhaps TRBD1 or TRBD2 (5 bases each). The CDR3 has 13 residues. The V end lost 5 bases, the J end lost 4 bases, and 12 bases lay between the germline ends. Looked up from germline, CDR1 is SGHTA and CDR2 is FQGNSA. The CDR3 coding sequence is TGTGCCAGCAGCCCGAGCTGGGGGTACGAGCAGTACTTC. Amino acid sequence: CASSPSWGYEQYF.

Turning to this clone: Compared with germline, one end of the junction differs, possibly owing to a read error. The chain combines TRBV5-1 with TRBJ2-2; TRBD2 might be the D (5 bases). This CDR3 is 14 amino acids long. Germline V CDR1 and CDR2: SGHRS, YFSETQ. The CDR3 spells CASRLGSDTGELFF. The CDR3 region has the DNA TGCGCCAGCAGGTTGGGGAGCGACACCGGGGAGCTGTTTTTT.

In DNA form, the CDR3 reads TGTGCCAGCAGCTTAGTTGACAGGCTGAGCTCTGGAAACACCATATATTTT. Encoded protein: CASSLVDRLSSGNTIYF. The V gene is TRBV7-6, the J gene TRBJ1-3; D possibly corresponds to TRBD1 (6 bases). CDR1 is SGHVS, CDR2 FNYEAQ, per germline. This CDR3 is built from 17 residues. V was cut by 1 base and J by 0 bases, with 13 bases left in between.

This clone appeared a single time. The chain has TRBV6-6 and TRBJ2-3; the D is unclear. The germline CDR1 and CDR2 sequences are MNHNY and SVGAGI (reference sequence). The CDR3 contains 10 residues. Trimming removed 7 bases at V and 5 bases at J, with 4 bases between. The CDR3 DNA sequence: TGTGCCAGCAAGGGAGATACGCAGTATTTT. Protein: CASKGDTQYF.

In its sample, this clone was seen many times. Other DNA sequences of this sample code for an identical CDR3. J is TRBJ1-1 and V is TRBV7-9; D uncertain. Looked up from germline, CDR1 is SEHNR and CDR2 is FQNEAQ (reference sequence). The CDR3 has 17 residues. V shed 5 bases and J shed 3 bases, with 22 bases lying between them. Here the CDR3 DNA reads TGTGCCAGCAGCCCCTTACCTACCCCAAGAGCGCACACTGAAGCTTTCTTT. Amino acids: CASSPLPTPRAHTEAFF.

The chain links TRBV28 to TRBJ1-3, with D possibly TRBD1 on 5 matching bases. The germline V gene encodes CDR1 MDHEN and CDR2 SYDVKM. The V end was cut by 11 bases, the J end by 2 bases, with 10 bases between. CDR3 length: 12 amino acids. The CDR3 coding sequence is TGTGCCGGGCTGGGGGCTGGAAACACCATATATTTT. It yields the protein CAGLGAGNTIYF.

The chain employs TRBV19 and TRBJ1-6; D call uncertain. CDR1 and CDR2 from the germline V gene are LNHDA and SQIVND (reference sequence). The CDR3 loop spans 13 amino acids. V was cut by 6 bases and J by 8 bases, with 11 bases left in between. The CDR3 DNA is TGTGCCAGTAGCCGCGAGCCAGATTCACCCCTCCACTTT. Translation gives CASSREPDSPLHF.

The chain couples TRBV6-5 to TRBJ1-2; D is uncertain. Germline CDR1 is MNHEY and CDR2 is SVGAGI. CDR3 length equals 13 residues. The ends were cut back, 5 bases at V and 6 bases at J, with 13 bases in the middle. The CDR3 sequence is CASSPPGVNGYTF. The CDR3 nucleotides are TGTGCCAGCAGTCCGCCCGGGGTAAATGGCTACACCTTC.